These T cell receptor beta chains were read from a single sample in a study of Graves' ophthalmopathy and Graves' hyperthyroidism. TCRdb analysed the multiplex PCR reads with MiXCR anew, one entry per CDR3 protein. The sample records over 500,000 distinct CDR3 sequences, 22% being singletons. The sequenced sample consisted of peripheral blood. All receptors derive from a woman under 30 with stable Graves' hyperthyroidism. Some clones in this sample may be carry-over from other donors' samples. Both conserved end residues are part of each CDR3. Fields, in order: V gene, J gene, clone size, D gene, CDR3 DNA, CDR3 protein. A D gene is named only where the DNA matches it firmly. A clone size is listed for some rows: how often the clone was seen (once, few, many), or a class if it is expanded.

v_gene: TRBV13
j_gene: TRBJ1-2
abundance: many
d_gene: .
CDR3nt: TGTGCCAGCAGCCAGCGGGACATGTTAAGGATCTATGGCTACACCTTC
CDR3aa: CASSQRDMLRIYGYTF

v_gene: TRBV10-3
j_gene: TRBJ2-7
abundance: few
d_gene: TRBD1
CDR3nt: TGTGCCATCACCGGGACAGGGCCTCCTTACGAGCAGTACTTC
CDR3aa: CAITGTGPPYEQYF

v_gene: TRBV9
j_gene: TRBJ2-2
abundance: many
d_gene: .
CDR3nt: TGTGCCAGCAGCGATAAGGGGGGGTCCTCCACCGGGGAGCTGTTTTTT
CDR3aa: CASSDKGGSSTGELFF

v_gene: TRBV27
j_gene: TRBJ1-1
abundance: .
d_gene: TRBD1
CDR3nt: TGTGCCAGCAGTCTAGGGACAGGGGGGTCCACTGAAGCTTTCTTT
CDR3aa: CASSLGTGGSTEAFF

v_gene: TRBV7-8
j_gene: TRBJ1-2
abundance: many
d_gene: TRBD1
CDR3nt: TGTGCCAGCAGCTCCAGGGGGTCGATGGATGGCTACACCTTC
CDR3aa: CASSSRGSMDGYTF

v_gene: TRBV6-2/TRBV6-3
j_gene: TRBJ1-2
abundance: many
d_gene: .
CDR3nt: TGTGCCAGCAGCGCCCTAAGGCCAAATTTTAACTATGGCTACACCTTC
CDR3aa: CASSALRPNFNYGYTF

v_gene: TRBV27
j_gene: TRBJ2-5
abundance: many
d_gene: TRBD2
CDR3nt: TGTGCCAGCAGTTTAGGCTGGGGGAGGGTTGAGACCCAGTACTTC
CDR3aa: CASSLGWGRVETQYF

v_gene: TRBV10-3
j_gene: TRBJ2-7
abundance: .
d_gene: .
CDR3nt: TGTGCCATGGGAACCCAGGAGTCCTACGAGCAGTACTTC
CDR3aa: CAMGTQESYEQYF

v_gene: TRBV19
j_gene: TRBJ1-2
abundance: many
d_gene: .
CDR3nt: TGTGCCAGTAGAGATCCCGGGACTCATGGCTACACCTTC
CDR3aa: CASRDPGTHGYTF

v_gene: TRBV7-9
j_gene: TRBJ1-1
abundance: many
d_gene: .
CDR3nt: TGTGCCAGCAGCATCCGCTTCCCTGAAGCTTTCTTT
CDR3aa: CASSIRFPEAFF

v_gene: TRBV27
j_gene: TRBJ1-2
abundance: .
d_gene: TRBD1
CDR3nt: TGTGCCAGCAGACGATCCGGACAGGGTGATAGCTACACCTTC
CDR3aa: CASRRSGQGDSYTF

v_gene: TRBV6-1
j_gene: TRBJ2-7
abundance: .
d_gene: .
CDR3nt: TGTGCCAGCAGGCGATCACAATGGGGAGATTACGAGCAGTACTTC
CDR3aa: CASRRSQWGDYEQYF

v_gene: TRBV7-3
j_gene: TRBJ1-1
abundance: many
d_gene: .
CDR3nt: TGTGCCAGCAGCCAGACCAGAACGACTGAAGCTTTCTTT
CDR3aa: CASSQTRTTEAFF

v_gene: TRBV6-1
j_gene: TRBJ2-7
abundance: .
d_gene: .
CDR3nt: TGTGCCAGCACTGGCGCTTCACCCTACGAGCAGTACTTC
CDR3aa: CASTGASPYEQYF

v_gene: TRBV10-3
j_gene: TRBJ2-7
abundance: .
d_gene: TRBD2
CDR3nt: TGTGCCAAACGCTCGGCTAGCGGAGAAACCTACGAGCAGTACTTC
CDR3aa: CAKRSASGETYEQYF

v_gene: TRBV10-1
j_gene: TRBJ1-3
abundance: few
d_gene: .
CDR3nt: TGCGCCAGCAAACCGACTAGGAGTGGAAACACCATATATTTT
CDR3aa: CASKPTRSGNTIYF

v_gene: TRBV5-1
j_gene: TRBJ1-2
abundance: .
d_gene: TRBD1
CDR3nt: TGCGCCAGCAGCTCGAGGACAGGGACCTCCTATGGCTACACCTTC
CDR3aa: CASSSRTGTSYGYTF

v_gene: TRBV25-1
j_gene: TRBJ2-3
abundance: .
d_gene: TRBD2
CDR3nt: TGTGCCAGCAGTCCACACGGTCCGGGACTAGCGAGAGTCGGAGATACGCAGTATTTT
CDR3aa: CASSPHGPGLARVGDTQYF

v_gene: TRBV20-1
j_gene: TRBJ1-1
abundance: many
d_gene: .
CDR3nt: TGCAGTGCTAGAGATTTCTTGGGTACGACTGAAGCTTTCTTT
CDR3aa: CSARDFLGTTEAFF

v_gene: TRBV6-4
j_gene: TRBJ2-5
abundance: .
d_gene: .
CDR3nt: TGTGCCATCAGTGAGAAAGAGACCCAGTACTTC
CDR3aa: CAISEKETQYF

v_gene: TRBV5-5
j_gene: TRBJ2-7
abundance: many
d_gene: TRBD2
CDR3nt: TGTGCCAGCAGCTTGGGACGGACTAGCTCCTACGAGCAGTACTTC
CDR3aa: CASSLGRTSSYEQYF

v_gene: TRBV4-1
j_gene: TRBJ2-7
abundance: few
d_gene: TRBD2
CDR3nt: TGCGCCAGCAGCCCCTTAGTCAGCGGGGGGGGGTACGAGCAGTACTTC
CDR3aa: CASSPLVSGGGYEQYF

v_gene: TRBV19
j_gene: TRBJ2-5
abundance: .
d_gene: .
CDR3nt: TGTGCCAGTAGTATGAATCCAGGCCACCAAGAGACCCAGTACTTC
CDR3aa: CASSMNPGHQETQYF

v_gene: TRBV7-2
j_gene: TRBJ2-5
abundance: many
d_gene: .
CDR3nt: TGTGCCAGCAGCTTAAACTATCTGGAGACCCAGTACTTC
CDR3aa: CASSLNYLETQYF

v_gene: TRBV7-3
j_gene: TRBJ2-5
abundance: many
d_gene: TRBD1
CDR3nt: TGTGCCAGCAGCCAGCACAGGGGAGAGACCCAGTACTTC
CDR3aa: CASSQHRGETQYF

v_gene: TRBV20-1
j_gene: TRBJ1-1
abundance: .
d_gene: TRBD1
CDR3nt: TGCAGTGCTAGAGACGGTTTGGCAGGGGGAGGGAACACTGAAGCTTTCTTT
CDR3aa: CSARDGLAGGGNTEAFF

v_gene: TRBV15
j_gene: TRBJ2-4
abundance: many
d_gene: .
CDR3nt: TGTGCCACCAGCAGAGACCAGAAAAACATTCAGTACTTC
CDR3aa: CATSRDQKNIQYF

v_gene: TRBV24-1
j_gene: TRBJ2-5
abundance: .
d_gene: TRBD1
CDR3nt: TGTGCCACCAGTGATTTGCCCGGGACAGCCCAAGAGACCCAGTACTTC
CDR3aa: CATSDLPGTAQETQYF